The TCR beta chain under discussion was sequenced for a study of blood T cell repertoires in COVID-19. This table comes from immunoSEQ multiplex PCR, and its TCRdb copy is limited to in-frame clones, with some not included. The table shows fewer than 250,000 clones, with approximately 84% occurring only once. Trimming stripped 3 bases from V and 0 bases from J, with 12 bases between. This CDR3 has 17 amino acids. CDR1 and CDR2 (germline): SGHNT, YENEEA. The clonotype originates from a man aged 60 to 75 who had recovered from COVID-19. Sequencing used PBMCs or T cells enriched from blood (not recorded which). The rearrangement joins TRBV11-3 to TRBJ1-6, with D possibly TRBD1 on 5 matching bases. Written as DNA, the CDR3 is TGTGCCAGCAGCTTTCCGGGGGGGAGCTCCTATAATTCACCCCTCCACTTT. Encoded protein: CASSFPGGSSYNSPLHF.